This TCR beta chain was identified during a study of vaccination and CD4 T cells after COVID-19. Study-wide context: Convalescent donors totaled six males and four females, including two who were Hispanic. Overlapping spike peptides of SARS-CoV-2, HCoV-NL63, HCoV-OC43 and HCoV-229E stimulated the cells.

Indicated treatment: roughly 10-day PBMC culture with coronavirus spike peptide pools or control peptides (ViraFEST assay). The Oncomine TCR Beta short-read assay was what sequenced the DNA obtained from cultured CD4+ T cells. Each CDR3 protein is one row after TCRdb ran MiXCR on the PCR reads. The sample includes fewer than 20,000 distinct CDR3 sequences, around half of them seen just once. Concerning this clonotype itself: The antigen is unknown.

Germline CDR1 is MDHEN and CDR2 is SYDVKM. The V and J ends lost 4 bases and 3 bases, in that order; junction bases with no gene match: 5. The CDR3 loop spans 16 amino acids. Specimen: CD4+ T cells from blood, cultured in vitro, collected before SARS-CoV-2 vaccination. The sequence was obtained from a human donor who had recovered from COVID-19. The rearrangement uses TRBV28 and TRBJ2-1, with TRBD2 matching 11 bases. The CDR3 sequence is CASSSKGTSGYNEQFF. As DNA, the CDR3 is TGTGCCAGCAGTTCAAAAGGGACTAGCGGCTACAATGAGCAGTTCTTC.